This T cell receptor (beta chain) stems from a study of early T cells in non-severe SARS-CoV-2 infection. For the study at large: Chains were unpaired, as sequencing was done on bulk RNA from unsorted whole blood. Study outcomes and limitations: Anti-spike CD8 specificities were favored by VDJdb matching, whose results missed private and CD4 specificities.

This clonotype was detected a few times. Antigen: not known. Individual cDNA molecules carried attached unique molecular identifiers. Using its own MiXCR run on the 5' RACE reads, TCRdb lists one record per CDR3 protein. The repertoire consists of just under 85,000 distinct CDR3 sequences, with around 9.3% occurring once and the leading ten covering 8% to 10%. The CDR3 is 14 amino acids. Trimming took 6 bases from V and 4 from J, leaving 12 bases between them. The germline gives CDR1 MNHEY, CDR2 SMNVEV (reference sequence). The source was whole blood, collected at baseline. The source of this sequence is an adult who was a healthcare worker with PCR-confirmed SARS-CoV-2 infection or an uninfected control (not recorded which). The chain combines TRBV27 with TRBJ2-2; possible D gene TRBD1, 5 bases. The CDR3 is CASSIRGSTGELFF. The CDR3 DNA reads as TGTGCCAGCAGCATAAGGGGTAGCACCGGGGAGCTGTTTTTT.